These 29 T cell receptor beta chains were all obtained from the same sample, sequenced in a study of siplizumab effects on memory and regulatory T cells. Repertoires were generated with immunoSEQ multiplex PCR, while TCRdb's copy carries only in-frame clones and drops some. Among approximately 110,000 clones, roughly nine tenths were seen once, and the ten largest hold roughly 0.75%. The material sequenced was Tregs sorted from blood. The receptors here all came from a human donor in good health.

This chain connects TRBV19 to TRBJ1-2; 7 bases line up with TRBD1. Germline CDR1 is LNHDA and CDR2 is SQIVND (reference sequence). Losses at the gene ends were 4 bases for V and 6 bases for J; bases not matched to a gene: 14. The CDR3 covers 16 residues. The CDR3 DNA is TGTGCCAGTAGTAAGGGACAAGACAGGGAGGCGGATGGCTACACCTTC. Translation gives CASSKGQDREADGYTF.

V usage is TRBV7-2 and J usage is TRBJ1-3, with D uncertain. This CDR3 comprises 14 residues. Germline V gene lookup returns CDR1 SGHTA and CDR2 FQGNSA. Trimming took off 6 bases at V and 1 base at J, with 10 bases between the two ends. CDR3 sequence (DNA): TGTGCCAGCAGTTTTCTCCTGTCTGGAAACACCATATATTTT. This codes for CASSFLLSGNTIYF.

The chain links TRBV18 to TRBJ1-2; D may be TRBD1 (5 bases). V lost 2 bases, J lost 8 bases, and 9 bases lay in between. The CDR3 consists of 12 residues. Germline V gives CDR1 KGHSH, CDR2 LQKENI. This chain's CDR3 is CASSPNGDGYTF. The CDR3 DNA follows: TGTGCCAGCTCACCAAATGGGGACGGCTACACCTTC.

V and J are TRBV11-2 and TRBJ2-5; 7 bases fit TRBD1. Germline values: CDR1 SGHAT, CDR2 FQNNGV. Trimming at V came to 4 bases and at J to 5 bases, leaving 7 bases not matched to a gene. The CDR3 is 14 residues long. This CDR3 reads CASSSTTGSETQYF. The CDR3 bases are TGTGCCAGCAGCTCGACGACAGGGTCTGAGACCCAGTACTTC.

This clone was recorded only once. J is TRBJ2-3 and V is TRBV5-1; 15 bases fit TRBD2. Unmatched junction bases numbered 15, after V lost 2 bases and J lost 2 bases. The CDR3 runs 21 residues. CDR1 and CDR2 (germline): SGHRS, YFSETQ. This CDR3 is CASSLTGTSGGPGEITDTQYF. Written as DNA, the CDR3 is TGCGCCAGCAGCTTAACCGGGACTAGCGGGGGGCCTGGGGAAATCACAGATACGCAGTATTTT.

The chain uses TRBV6-1 and TRBJ2-7, with TRBD1 matching 9 bases. Germline CDR1 is MNHNS and CDR2 is SASEGT. V shed 11 bases and J 4 bases; nucleotides not matched to a gene: 9. The CDR3 consists of 13 residues. The CDR3 bases are TGTGCCGCTAACCAACAGGGGGCATACGAGCAGTACTTC. Residues: CAANQQGAYEQYF.

The chain has TRBV27 and TRBJ1-1; tentatively, D is TRBD1 (6 bases). The CDR3 contains 14 residues. Germline CDR1 and CDR2: MNHEY and SMNVEV (reference sequence). The ends were cut back, 6 bases at V and 1 base at J, with 12 bases in the middle. The CDR3 DNA reads as TGTGCCAGCAGGAGACCGGGACAGAACACTGAAGCTTTCTTT. Translation gives CASRRPGQNTEAFF.

V is TRBV10-2 and J is TRBJ1-2; D unresolved. Trimming left V 2 bases short and J 2 bases short, with 3 bases between. The CDR3 covers 12 residues. The germline gives CDR1 WSHSY, CDR2 SAAADI. The CDR3 here is CASSETNYGYTF. In DNA form, the CDR3 reads TGCGCCAGCAGTGAGACCAACTATGGCTACACCTTC.

This chain uses TRBV7-6 with TRBJ2-5, with TRBD2 as a possible D gene (7 bases). This CDR3 region has 16 residues. The V gene's germline CDR1 is SGHVS and CDR2 FNYEAQ. Trimming removed 5 bases at V and 5 bases at J, with 21 bases between. Here the CDR3 reads CASSPQGGANWETQYF. The CDR3 DNA sequence: TGTGCCAGCAGCCCCCAAGGGGGGGCGAATTGGGAGACCCAGTACTTC.

The chain links TRBV18 to TRBJ2-3, with TRBD2 matching 8 bases. CDR1 is KGHSH, CDR2 LQKENI, per germline. The CDR3 runs to 17 residues. With 0 bases clipped from V and 4 bases from J, the junction kept 9 bases outside the gene matches. CDR3 nucleotides: TGTGCCAGCTCACCACCGGGGCGGGAGGACGGGTCAGATACGCAGTATTTT. Its protein is CASSPPGREDGSDTQYF.

The V call is TRBV7-3, the J call TRBJ2-5; 7 positions match TRBD2. CDR3 length: 13 amino acids. V dropped 5 bases and J dropped 2; count of bases not matched to a gene: 2. The germline CDR1 and CDR2 sequences are SGHTA and FQGTGA. Here the CDR3 reads CASSQLAQETQYF. The CDR3, as DNA: TGTGCCAGCAGCCAACTAGCGCAAGAGACCCAGTACTTC.

The DNA for the CDR3 is TGTGCCACCAGCAGGAGTAGCGGGGGTTATGGTTATACGCAGTATTTT. Protein sequence: CATSRSSGGYGYTQYF. The chain links TRBV15 to TRBJ2-3, with 9 positions matching TRBD2. The CDR3 has 16 residues. V lost 3 bases to trimming and J lost 7 bases; unmatched junction nucleotides: 11. Germline CDR1 is LNHNV and CDR2 is YYDKDF (reference sequence).

This chain joins TRBV28 and TRBJ1-5, with 11 bases that match TRBD1. The CDR3 is made up of 16 amino acids. The V and J ends lost 7 bases and 4 bases, in that order; junction bases with no gene match: 9. CDR1 MDHEN and CDR2 SYDVKM come from the germline V gene. The CDR3 loop is CASKSRGTGGNQPQHF. The CDR3 DNA reads TGTGCCAGCAAATCAAGGGGGACAGGGGGGAATCAGCCCCAGCATTTT.

This rearrangement joins TRBV6-5 to TRBJ1-3; D gene uncertain. The CDR3 totals 14 residues. V was trimmed by 0 bases and J by 0 bases, leaving 3 bases between them. Germline CDR1 is MNHEY and CDR2 is SVGAGI. CDR3 protein: CASSYSNSGNTIYF. The CDR3 DNA sequence: TGTGCCAGCAGTTACTCGAACTCTGGAAACACCATATATTTT.

V and J are TRBV6-1 and TRBJ2-7; no clear D. The CDR3 is made up of 15 amino acids. Germline lookup yields CDR1 MNHNS and CDR2 SASEGT. The V and J ends lost 3 bases and 1 base respectively, with 13 bases between them. CDR3 in amino acids: CASSESWVESYEQYF. For the CDR3, the DNA is TGTGCCAGCAGTGAGAGCTGGGTAGAGTCCTACGAGCAGTACTTC.

This sequence joins TRBV25-1 and TRBJ2-2; TRBD1 might be the D (6 bases). This CDR3 comprises 14 residues. V lost 5 bases to trimming and J lost 3 bases, with 10 bases between them. Per germline, CDR1 MGHDK and CDR2 SYGVNS. CDR3 amino acids: CASSPTGYTGELFF. CDR3 DNA sequence: TGTGCCAGCAGTCCTACAGGGTACACCGGGGAGCTGTTTTTT.

This clone was seen a single time. The J gene is TRBJ1-1, the V gene TRBV6-5, with a tentative D call TRBD1 (6 bases). With 2 bases removed from V and 1 base from J, the gap between germline ends came to 8 bases. Germline V gene sequence: CDR1 MNHEY, CDR2 SVGAGI. CDR3 length: 14 amino acids. The CDR3 bases are TGTGCCAGCAGTTACGGGACAAGGAACACTGAAGCTTTCTTT. Translation gives CASSYGTRNTEAFF.

The chain employs TRBV5-6 and TRBJ2-4; D is ambiguous. Per the germline V gene, CDR1 is SGHDT and CDR2 is YYEEEE. V was clipped by 4 bases and J by 0 bases, with 14 bases between them. This CDR3 is 16 amino acids long. For the CDR3, the DNA is TGTGCCAGCAGCCCCCTACAGCTACTAGCCAAAAACATTCAGTACTTC. Translation gives CASSPLQLLAKNIQYF. The entire variable domain, with the rest obtained from reference TRBV5-6 and TRBJ2-4, is as follows: DAGVTQSPTHLIKTRGQQVTLRCSPKSGHDTVSWYQQALGQGPQFIFQYYEEEERQRGNFPDRFSGHQFPNYSSELNVNALLLGDSALYLCASSPLQLLAKNIQYFGAGTRLSVL.

The rearrangement uses TRBV10-3 and TRBJ2-1; 7 nucleotides align to TRBD1. This CDR3 has 14 amino acids. The J segment lost 1 base and the V segment lost 5 bases, leaving 2 bases of the junction unmatched. Germline V gene lookup returns CDR1 ENHRY and CDR2 SYGVKD. CDR3: CAISPGQSYNEQFF. In DNA form, the CDR3 reads TGTGCCATCAGTCCGGGACAGTCCTACAATGAGCAGTTCTTC.

This chain links TRBV5-6 with TRBJ1-1; D possibly corresponds to TRBD1 (5 bases). CDR1 and CDR2 from the germline V gene are SGHDT and YYEEEE. Trimming pared 1 base from V and 4 bases from J, leaving 11 bases between. The length of the CDR3 is 14 residues. CDR3 region: CASSLWQGPTEAFF. The CDR3 DNA reads TGTGCCAGCAGCTTGTGGCAGGGACCCACTGAAGCTTTCTTT.

The V call is TRBV6-5, the J call TRBJ1-6, with D possibly TRBD1 on 5 matching bases. There are 12 residues in the CDR3. Germline V lookup: CDR1 MNHEY, CDR2 SVGAGI. Trimming shortened V by 6 bases and J by 10 bases, and 10 bases separated the two germline ends. The CDR3: CASRGPPSPLHF. The CDR3 DNA reads TGTGCCAGCAGGGGGCCTCCATCACCCCTCCACTTT.

This rearrangement joins TRBV5-1 to TRBJ2-5, with 9 bases that match TRBD2. V lost 1 base to trimming and J lost 5 bases; unmatched junction nucleotides: 18. Germline CDR1 and CDR2: SGHRS and YFSETQ. CDR3 size: 19 residues. CDR3 residues: CASSLSGGRAIRGGETQYF. DNA for the CDR3: TGCGCCAGCAGCTTGTCAGGCGGGAGGGCCATTCGGGGCGGCGAGACCCAGTACTTC.

The V and J genes are TRBV6-5 and TRBJ2-1; D perhaps matches TRBD2 (5 bases). V shed 4 bases and J shed 4 bases, with 17 bases lying between them. Germline V gives CDR1 MNHEY, CDR2 SVGAGI. The CDR3 consists of 16 residues. This chain's CDR3 is CASSSYESSGYNEQFF. The CDR3 nucleotides read TGTGCCAGCAGTTCGTATGAGAGTTCGGGGTACAATGAGCAGTTCTTC.

The rearrangement joins TRBV29-1 to TRBJ2-1; perhaps TRBD2 as D (5 bases). V was pared by 5 bases and J by 4 bases, with 21 bases between. CDR1 and CDR2 from the germline V gene are SQVTM and ANQGSEA. The CDR3 extends over 16 amino acids. CDR3 amino acids: CSVRIGSGSSYNEQFF. DNA of the CDR3: TGCAGCGTTCGAATTGGGAGCGGATCCTCTTACAATGAGCAGTTCTTC.

The CDR3 protein is CASSQSAVGEQYF. CDR3 coding DNA: TGCGCCAGCAGTCAATCCGCCGTGGGCGAGCAGTACTTC. This chain links TRBV23-1 with TRBJ2-7, with D hard to call. TRBV23-1 belongs to the ORF category, with a function that is uncertain. This CDR3 has 13 residues. V lost 0 bases, J lost 6 bases, and 9 bases lay in between.

The chain combines TRBV10-3 with TRBJ2-1, with TRBD2 matching 8 bases. This CDR3 contains 13 residues. V shed 5 bases and J 9 bases; nucleotides not matched to a gene: 6. The V gene's germline CDR1 is ENHRY and CDR2 SYGVKD. The CDR3 DNA reads TGTGCCATCAGTCTCAGCGGGAGTGGTGAGCAGTTCTTC. The encoded protein is CAISLSGSGEQFF.

The chain links TRBV19 to TRBJ1-5; D unresolved. The CDR3 runs 15 residues. Trimming shortened V by 4 bases and J by 7 bases, and 17 bases separated the two germline ends. Germline loops: CDR1 LNHDA, CDR2 SQIVND (reference sequence). The CDR3 spells CASSNPPLFSQPQHF. The CDR3 coding sequence is TGTGCCAGTAGTAACCCTCCCCTTTTCAGCCAGCCCCAGCATTTT.

The J gene is TRBJ2-3, the V gene TRBV5-1; 7 bases map to TRBD2. The CDR3 has 13 amino acids. With V trimmed by 4 bases and J by 4 bases, 3 bases remained unmatched. Germline V gene data show CDR1 as SGHRS and CDR2 as YFSETQ. The CDR3 sequence is CASSLAVPDTQYF. The CDR3 DNA reads TGCGCCAGCAGCCTAGCGGTCCCAGATACGCAGTATTTT.

V is TRBV6-6 and J is TRBJ2-2; TRBD2 matches 7 bases. The CDR3 loop spans 16 amino acids. From germline, CDR1 is MNHNY and CDR2 SVGAGI (reference sequence). The ends lost 1 base at V and 3 bases at J; junction bases unmatched: 5. For the CDR3, the DNA is TGTGCCAGCAGTTACTTGCGGGGAGGGGACACCGGGGAGCTGTTTTTT. It codes for CASSYLRGGDTGELFF.